A selection of T cell receptor beta chains follows, all from one sample in a study of regulatory T cells in long-lasting Graves disease. TCRdb analysed the multiplex PCR reads with MiXCR anew, one entry per CDR3 protein. The sample consists of roughly 530,000 distinct CDR3 sequences, roughly a sixth of them appearing once. This same sample was also taken into another study, of T cells in Graves' hyperthyroidism and ophthalmopathy.

Specimen: peripheral blood mononuclear cells (PBMCs), collected at new diagnosis, from a patient treated with antithyroid drugs. Receptors were obtained from a woman aged 40 to 65 with Graves disease. CDR3s include the opening cysteine and the closing phenylalanine or tryptophan. The order of the fields is V gene, J gene, clone size, D gene, CDR3 DNA, CDR3 protein. D genes are given only for firm matches. Clone sizes are given selectively: once, few, many, or a class where the clone is expanded.

v_call: TRBV4-1; j_call: TRBJ2-1; clone_size: NA; d_call: NA; cdr3_nt: TGCGCCAGCAGCCCCATCGCCCCAAGTGAGCAGTTCTTC; cdr3_aa: CASSPIAPSEQFF
v_call: TRBV20-1; j_call: TRBJ1-2; clone_size: few; d_call: NA; cdr3_nt: TGCAGTGCTCCGGACGGACTAAATGGCTACACCTTC; cdr3_aa: CSAPDGLNGYTF
v_call: TRBV28; j_call: TRBJ2-1; clone_size: many; d_call: TRBD2; cdr3_nt: TGTGCCAGCGGTTACGGGCTAGCGGGGGGAGGTGAGCAGTTCTTC; cdr3_aa: CASGYGLAGGGEQFF
v_call: TRBV12-3/TRBV12-4; j_call: TRBJ1-5; clone_size: many; d_call: NA; cdr3_nt: TGTGCCAGCAGTTCCGGAGGTCAGGACAAGCCCCAGCATTTT; cdr3_aa: CASSSGGQDKPQHF
v_call: TRBV3-1; j_call: TRBJ2-2; clone_size: many; d_call: NA; cdr3_nt: TGTGCCAGCAGCCAAGATCCGACGCCTACCGGGGAGCTGTTTTTT; cdr3_aa: CASSQDPTPTGELFF
v_call: TRBV2; j_call: TRBJ2-7; clone_size: many; d_call: NA; cdr3_nt: TGTGCCGCAGGCGAGAGTAGGTTATCCTACGAGCAGTACTTC; cdr3_aa: CAAGESRLSYEQYF
v_call: TRBV5-1; j_call: TRBJ1-1; clone_size: many; d_call: NA; cdr3_nt: TGCGCCAGCAGCTTGGAGGGTGGCTTCAACACTGAAGCTTTCTTT; cdr3_aa: CASSLEGGFNTEAFF
v_call: TRBV29-1; j_call: TRBJ1-1; clone_size: many; d_call: TRBD1; cdr3_nt: TGCAGCTTTGTTCAGGGGGGAGGGGGCACTGAAGCTTTCTTT; cdr3_aa: CSFVQGGGGTEAFF
v_call: TRBV13; j_call: TRBJ2-3; clone_size: many; d_call: TRBD1; cdr3_nt: TGTGCCAGCAGCCCGGGACAGGGTGGCGCAGATACGCAGTATTTT; cdr3_aa: CASSPGQGGADTQYF
v_call: TRBV30; j_call: TRBJ1-2; clone_size: many; d_call: NA; cdr3_nt: TGTGCCTGGAGTGGGGCAGACTACTATGGCTACACCTTC; cdr3_aa: CAWSGADYYGYTF
v_call: TRBV7-8; j_call: TRBJ2-5; clone_size: few; d_call: NA; cdr3_nt: TGTGCCAGCAGCTTAGTTTTTGGTGAGACCCAGTACTTC; cdr3_aa: CASSLVFGETQYF
v_call: TRBV6-1; j_call: TRBJ2-7; clone_size: many; d_call: NA; cdr3_nt: TGTGCCAGCAGAGATAGAAAACCCGCCTACGAGCAGTACTTC; cdr3_aa: CASRDRKPAYEQYF
v_call: TRBV30; j_call: TRBJ2-6; clone_size: NA; d_call: NA; cdr3_nt: TGTGCCGCCCGGACAGCTGGGGCCAACGTCCTGACTTTC; cdr3_aa: CAARTAGANVLTF
v_call: TRBV5-1; j_call: TRBJ2-5; clone_size: NA; d_call: TRBD1; cdr3_nt: TGCGCCAGCAGCTCCGGGACAGGGGCGGGGGAGACCCAGTACTTC; cdr3_aa: CASSSGTGAGETQYF
v_call: TRBV7-3; j_call: TRBJ2-3; clone_size: many; d_call: NA; cdr3_nt: TGTGCCAGCAGCCTAACAGGGAATCCCACAGATACGCAGTATTTT; cdr3_aa: CASSLTGNPTDTQYF
v_call: TRBV4-1; j_call: TRBJ2-2; clone_size: NA; d_call: TRBD2; cdr3_nt: TGCGCCAGCAGCCAAGGGCTAGCGGGGGGGCCGTACACCGGGGAGCTGTTTTTT; cdr3_aa: CASSQGLAGGPYTGELFF
v_call: TRBV20-1; j_call: TRBJ1-2; clone_size: NA; d_call: NA; cdr3_nt: TGCAGTGCTAGAGTAGAGGGTGACTATGGCTACACCTTC; cdr3_aa: CSARVEGDYGYTF
v_call: TRBV6-1; j_call: TRBJ2-2; clone_size: many; d_call: TRBD2; cdr3_nt: TGTGCCAGCACGAGCGGGGTTATGAACACCGGGGAGCTGTTTTTT; cdr3_aa: CASTSGVMNTGELFF
v_call: TRBV2; j_call: TRBJ1-1; clone_size: many; d_call: NA; cdr3_nt: TGTGCCAGCAGTAGAACGGGACGAAACACTGAAGCTTTCTTT; cdr3_aa: CASSRTGRNTEAFF
v_call: TRBV7-9; j_call: TRBJ1-5; clone_size: many; d_call: NA; cdr3_nt: TGTGCCAGCAGCTTAGTTTGGCAGGATCTCAATCAGCCCCAGCATTTT; cdr3_aa: CASSLVWQDLNQPQHF
v_call: TRBV6-1; j_call: TRBJ2-3; clone_size: NA; d_call: TRBD2; cdr3_nt: TGTGCCAGCCAGGCTAGCGGGGGCCACACCCGAAATGCGCAGTATTTT; cdr3_aa: CASQASGGHTRNAQYF
v_call: TRBV12-3/TRBV12-4; j_call: TRBJ2-2; clone_size: many; d_call: NA; cdr3_nt: TGTGCCAGCAGTTCCCGACAAAGCGCGAACACCGGGGAGCTGTTTTTT; cdr3_aa: CASSSRQSANTGELFF
v_call: TRBV6-1; j_call: TRBJ1-1; clone_size: many; d_call: NA; cdr3_nt: TGTGCCAGCACCAAATCAGGGAACACTGAAGCTTTCTTT; cdr3_aa: CASTKSGNTEAFF
v_call: TRBV10-3; j_call: TRBJ2-3; clone_size: many; d_call: TRBD1; cdr3_nt: TGTGCCATCAGTGAGGGGGACAGGGAGTTGTCAGATACGCAGTATTTT; cdr3_aa: CAISEGDRELSDTQYF
v_call: TRBV12-3/TRBV12-4; j_call: TRBJ2-1; clone_size: many; d_call: TRBD1; cdr3_nt: TGTGCCAGCCTTACCTACTTCGATGGGGCGACAGGGGACGAGCAGTTCTTC; cdr3_aa: CASLTYFDGATGDEQFF
v_call: TRBV5-5; j_call: TRBJ1-5; clone_size: NA; d_call: TRBD1; cdr3_nt: TGTGCCAGCAGTTTTGCCGGGACAGGGTTAGGCAATCAGCCCCAGCATTTT; cdr3_aa: CASSFAGTGLGNQPQHF
v_call: TRBV19; j_call: TRBJ2-7; clone_size: NA; d_call: TRBD1; cdr3_nt: TGTGCCAGTAGTCCCCCAGGGGGCCACAATGAGCAGTACTTC; cdr3_aa: CASSPPGGHNEQYF
v_call: TRBV12-3/TRBV12-4; j_call: TRBJ1-6; clone_size: few; d_call: NA; cdr3_nt: TGTGCCAGCAGTTTCAGGGAGAGCTCCTATAATTCACCCCTCCACTTT; cdr3_aa: CASSFRESSYNSPLHF
v_call: TRBV3-1; j_call: TRBJ2-1; clone_size: few; d_call: TRBD1; cdr3_nt: TGTGCCAGCAGTTCGGGACAGGGTTCGAATGAGCAGTTCTTC; cdr3_aa: CASSSGQGSNEQFF
v_call: TRBV2; j_call: TRBJ2-5; clone_size: NA; d_call: NA; cdr3_nt: TGTGCCAGCAGTGTTCACCTCGGGGAGACCCAGTACTTC; cdr3_aa: CASSVHLGETQYF
v_call: TRBV5-1; j_call: TRBJ2-5; clone_size: few; d_call: NA; cdr3_nt: TGCGCCAGCAGCCCCGGGACTCAGCAAGAGACCCAGTACTTC; cdr3_aa: CASSPGTQQETQYF
v_call: TRBV6-1; j_call: TRBJ2-6; clone_size: NA; d_call: NA; cdr3_nt: TGTGCCAGCAGTGAAGTTTTAGGGGGAGTCAACGTCCTGACTTTC; cdr3_aa: CASSEVLGGVNVLTF
v_call: TRBV6-5; j_call: TRBJ1-1; clone_size: many; d_call: NA; cdr3_nt: TGTGCCAGCAGTTCGATCGGGGGGCGAGAGGCTGAAGCTTTCTTT; cdr3_aa: CASSSIGGREAEAFF
v_call: TRBV2; j_call: TRBJ1-6; clone_size: NA; d_call: TRBD1; cdr3_nt: TGTGCCAGCCCTCGGGACAGGGATTCACCCCTCCACTTT; cdr3_aa: CASPRDRDSPLHF
v_call: TRBV2; j_call: TRBJ2-7; clone_size: NA; d_call: TRBD1; cdr3_nt: TGTGCCAGCAGCGCCAGACAGGGCATGGACGGCGGGCAGTACTTC; cdr3_aa: CASSARQGMDGGQYF